A selection of T cell receptor beta chains follows, all from one sample in a study of shared clonotypes between healthy human individuals. Clones were sequenced by immunoSEQ multiplex PCR, and TCRdb holds only the in-frame ones, with some missing. The sample lists a few million clones; roughly 95% were seen once. Sequencing was done on a sample of naive CD8+ T cells from PBMCs. These receptors came from a young man in good health. Some clones in this sample may be carry-over from other donors' samples. Both conserved end residues are part of each CDR3.

j_call v_call cdr3_length cdr3_aa
TRBJ1-2 TRBV29-1 15 CSLAERPESPYGYTF
TRBJ2-7 TRBV30 16 CAWSALTGRKAYEQYF
TRBJ2-5 TRBV9 17 CASSGPLGQGRQETQYF
TRBJ2-5 TRBV27 13 CASSRTMGETQYF
TRBJ2-5 TRBV6-5 14 CASRGGSAQETQYF
TRBJ2-2 TRBV27 13 CASRDGNTGELFF
TRBJ2-1 TRBV7-3 17 CASSQAAAERSYNEQFF
TRBJ2-1 TRBV13 16 CASSHRTSGTYNEQFF
TRBJ1-1 TRBV19 14 CASSISRVGTEAFF
TRBJ2-5 TRBV27 14 CASRTQGLLETQYF
TRBJ2-3 TRBV28 18 CASSSFLPGLEFTDTQYF
TRBJ2-1 TRBV6-5 16 CASSYYLGRAYNEQFF
TRBJ2-1 TRBV28 13 CASSSLPGSEQFF
TRBJ1-5 TRBV23-1 14 CASSRVQVYQPQHF
TRBJ1-1 TRBV5-1 15 CASSPRGQEWTEAFF
TRBJ2-1 TRBV5-1 17 CASSFRLAGSSYNEQFF
TRBJ1-2 TRBV29-1 14 CSVVGGKGGYGYTF
TRBJ2-5 TRBV21-1 13 CASSEHRGETQYF
TRBJ2-6 TRBV27 20 CASSPIRGTHISSGANVLTF
TRBJ2-6 TRBV4-1 15 CASSGHVAGANVLTF
TRBJ1-5 TRBV13 14 CASSFRGADQPQHF
TRBJ2-2 TRBV6-5 15 CASQPGLANTGELFF
TRBJ2-7 TRBV4-1 15 CASSQTYRGTYEQYF
TRBJ2-7 TRBV5-8 15 CASSLVALLTYEQYF
TRBJ1-1 TRBV4-1 15 CASSLRPPGGVEAFF
TRBJ2-3 TRBV11-2 15 CASSPYRVNTDTQYF
TRBJ2-1 TRBV9 15 CASSSAGPAWDEQFF
TRBJ2-5 TRBV25-1 11 CASGSGTTQYF
TRBJ1-1 TRBV27 15 CASSSGTVMNTEAFF
TRBJ1-1 TRBV27 14 CASRILGRNTEAFF
TRBJ2-7 TRBV19 15 CASSYLRARLDEQYF
TRBJ1-1 TRBV27 13 CASSPAGITEAFF
TRBJ2-7 TRBV7-3 16 CASSQPASGGGYEQYF
TRBJ1-1 TRBV11-2 16 CASRPPGTGKNTEAFF
TRBJ1-1 TRBV14 15 CASSLPGQPNTEAFF
TRBJ2-7 TRBV7-8 15 CASSLLLAVAYEQYF
TRBJ2-7 TRBV7-2 14 CASSGRDKIYEQYF
TRBJ2-6 TRBV15 14 CATNPRSGANVLTF
TRBJ2-7 TRBV6-5 12 CASSGGGYEQYF
TRBJ2-3 TRBV4-1 13 CASSQVGTDTQYF
TRBJ2-7 TRBV4-2 13 CASSQRLTYEQYF
TRBJ1-1 TRBV15 13 CATSREGSTEAFF
TRBJ2-1 TRBV28 13 CASIRDGYNEQFF
TRBJ2-5 TRBV9 16 CASSVRPFDRGETQYF
TRBJ1-1 TRBV28 13 CASSLAGNTEAFF
TRBJ2-5 TRBV7-9 14 CASSYRTGEETQYF
TRBJ2-3 TRBV5-1 15 CASWYSGSITDTQYF
TRBJ2-7 TRBV5-6 11 CASSSIYEQYF
TRBJ2-7 TRBV11-2 17 CASSLATGGQGDGEQYF
TRBJ2-5 TRBV19 15 CASSIYLAGMGTQYF
TRBJ2-1 TRBV4-3 18 CASSQGLAGESPYDEQFF
TRBJ2-3 TRBV19 16 CASSIGAGWGTDTQYF
TRBJ2-7 TRBV4-1 12 CASSTSGYEQYF